The source of this T cell receptor (beta chain) is a study of shared clonotypes between healthy human individuals. Study-level background: Participating donors consisted of two women and a few men aged 18 to 49. Study outcomes and limitations: Sampling covered blood only; tissue repertoires likely differ.

Details on this clone: Its antigen is unidentified.

This CDR3 contains 15 residues. Germline V lookup: CDR1 ENHRY, CDR2 SYGVKD. Trimming at V came to 11 bases and at J to 0 bases, leaving 10 bases not matched to a gene. The assay was immunoSEQ multiplex PCR, and TCRdb's table has in-frame clones only and misses some. This table has 850,000 to 1,100,000 clones, approximately 77% appearing once. Nashville, Tennessee was home to all donors, who were Caucasian adults. Division of CD4+ cells produced a CD45RA+ naive subset and a CD45RA-negative memory subset. The sample taken for sequencing was memory CD4+ T cells from PBMCs. Subset denoted: CD45RA-negative fraction. This receptor was identified in a man younger than 35 in good health. Some clones in this sample may be carry-over from other donors' samples. V is TRBV10-3 and J is TRBJ1-5, with 7 nucleotides matching TRBD1. This chain's CDR3 is CAPIRGAHSNQPQHF. DNA of the CDR3: TGTGCCCCAATCAGGGGGGCCCATAGCAATCAGCCCCAGCATTTT.